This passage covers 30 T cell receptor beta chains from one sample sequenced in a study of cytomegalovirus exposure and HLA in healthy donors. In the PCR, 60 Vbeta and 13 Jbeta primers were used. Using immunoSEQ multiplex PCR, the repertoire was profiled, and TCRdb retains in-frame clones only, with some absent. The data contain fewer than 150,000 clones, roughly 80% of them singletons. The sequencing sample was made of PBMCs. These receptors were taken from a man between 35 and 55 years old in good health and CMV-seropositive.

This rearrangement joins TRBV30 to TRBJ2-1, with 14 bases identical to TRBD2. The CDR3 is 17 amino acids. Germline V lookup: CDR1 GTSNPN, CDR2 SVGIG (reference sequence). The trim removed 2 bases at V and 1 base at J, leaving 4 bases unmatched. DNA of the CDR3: TGTGCCTGGAGTTCCGGACTAGCGGGAGGATCCTACAATGAGCAGTTCTTC. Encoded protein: CAWSSGLAGGSYNEQFF. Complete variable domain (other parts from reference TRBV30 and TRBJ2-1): SQTIHQWPATLVQPVGSPLSLECTVEGTSNPNLYWYRQAAGRGLQLLFYSVGIGQISSEVPQNLSASRPQDRQFILSSKKLLLSDSGFYLCAWSSGLAGGSYNEQFFGPGTRLTVL.

The CDR3 sequence: CASGLEAGAEAFF. DNA of the CDR3: TGTGCTAGTGGTTTGGAGGCAGGCGCTGAAGCTTTCTTT. The chain uses TRBV12-5 and TRBJ1-1; D gene unclear. The CDR3 totals 13 residues. Germline loops: CDR1 LGHNT, CDR2 FRNRAP. The V gene lost 1 base and the J gene lost 6 bases, with 9 bases spanning the gap.

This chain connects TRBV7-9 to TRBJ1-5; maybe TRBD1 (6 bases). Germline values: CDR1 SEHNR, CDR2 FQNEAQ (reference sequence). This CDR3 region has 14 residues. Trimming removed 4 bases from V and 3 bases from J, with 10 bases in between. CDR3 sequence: CASSYGQPNQPQHF. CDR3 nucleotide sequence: TGTGCCAGCAGCTACGGACAGCCCAATCAGCCCCAGCATTTT.

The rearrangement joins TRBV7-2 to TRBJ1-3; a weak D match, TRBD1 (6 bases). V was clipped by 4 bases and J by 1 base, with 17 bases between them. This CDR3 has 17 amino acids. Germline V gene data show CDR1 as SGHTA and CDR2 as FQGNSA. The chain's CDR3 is CASSYPSGTRSGNTIYF. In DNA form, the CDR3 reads TGTGCCAGCAGCTATCCATCCGGGACAAGGTCTGGAAACACCATATATTTT.

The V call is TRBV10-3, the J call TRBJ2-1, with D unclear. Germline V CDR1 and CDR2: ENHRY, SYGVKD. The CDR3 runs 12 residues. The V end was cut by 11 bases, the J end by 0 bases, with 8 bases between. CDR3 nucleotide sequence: TGTGCCGCTAGTCCCTCCTACAATGAGCAGTTCTTC. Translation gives CAASPSYNEQFF.

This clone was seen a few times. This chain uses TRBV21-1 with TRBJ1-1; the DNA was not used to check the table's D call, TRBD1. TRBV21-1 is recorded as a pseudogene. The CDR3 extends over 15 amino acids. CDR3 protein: CASSQRWAKNTEAFF. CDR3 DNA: TGTGCCAGCAGTCAGAGATGGGCGAAAAACACTGAAGCTTTCTTT.

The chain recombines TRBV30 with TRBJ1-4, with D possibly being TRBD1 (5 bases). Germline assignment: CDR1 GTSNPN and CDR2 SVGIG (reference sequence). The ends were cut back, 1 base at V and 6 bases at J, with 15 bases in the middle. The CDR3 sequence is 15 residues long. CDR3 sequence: CAWSGVTSRDEKLFF. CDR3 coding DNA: TGTGCCTGGAGTGGAGTGACCTCCAGGGATGAAAAACTGTTTTTT.

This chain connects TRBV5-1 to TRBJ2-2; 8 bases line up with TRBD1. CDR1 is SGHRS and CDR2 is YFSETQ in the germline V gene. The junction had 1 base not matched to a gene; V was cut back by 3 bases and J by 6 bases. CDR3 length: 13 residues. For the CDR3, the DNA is TGCGCCAGCAGCTCGACAGGGGCCGGGGAGCTGTTTTTT. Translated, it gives CASSSTGAGELFF.

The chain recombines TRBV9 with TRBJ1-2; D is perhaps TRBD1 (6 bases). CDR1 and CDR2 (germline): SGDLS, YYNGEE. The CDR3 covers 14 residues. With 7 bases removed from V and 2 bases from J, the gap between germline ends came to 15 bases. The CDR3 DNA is TGTGCCAGCTCCCCCGGCAGGGGAAACTATGGCTACACCTTC. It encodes CASSPGRGNYGYTF.

In DNA, the CDR3 is TGTGCCAGCAGTTTATCGAAGGGGGCGGCACAGCCCCAGCATTTT. Its translation: CASSLSKGAAQPQHF. This chain connects TRBV27 to TRBJ1-5; 7 bases line up with TRBD1. Per the germline V gene, CDR1 is MNHEY and CDR2 is SMNVEV (reference sequence). This CDR3 contains 15 residues. V trimming: 0 bases; J trimming: 7 bases; junction bases outside the gene matches: 6.

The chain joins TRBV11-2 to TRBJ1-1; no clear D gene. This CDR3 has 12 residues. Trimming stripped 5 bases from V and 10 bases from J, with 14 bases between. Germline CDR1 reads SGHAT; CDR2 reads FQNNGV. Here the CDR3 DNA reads TGTGCCAGCAGCCCGATAGTGCTCCGAGCTTTCTTT. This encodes CASSPIVLRAFF.

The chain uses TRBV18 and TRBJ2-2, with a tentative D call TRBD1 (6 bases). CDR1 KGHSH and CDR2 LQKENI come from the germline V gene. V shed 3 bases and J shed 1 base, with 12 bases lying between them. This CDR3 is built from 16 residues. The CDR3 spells CASSPQGPGNTGELFF. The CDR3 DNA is TGTGCCAGCTCACCTCAGGGGCCGGGGAACACCGGGGAGCTGTTTTTT.

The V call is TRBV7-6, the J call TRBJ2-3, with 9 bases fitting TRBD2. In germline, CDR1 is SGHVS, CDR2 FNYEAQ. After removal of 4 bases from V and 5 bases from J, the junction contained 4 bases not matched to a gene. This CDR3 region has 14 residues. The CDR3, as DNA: TGTGCCAGCAGCTCGTTAGCGGGGGAAGATACGCAGTATTTT. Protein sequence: CASSSLAGEDTQYF.

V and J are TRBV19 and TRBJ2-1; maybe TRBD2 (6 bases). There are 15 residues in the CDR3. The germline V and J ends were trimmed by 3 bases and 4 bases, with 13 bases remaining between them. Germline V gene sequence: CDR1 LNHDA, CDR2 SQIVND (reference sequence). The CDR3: CASSIGAGTYNEQFF. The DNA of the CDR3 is TGTGCCAGTAGTATTGGGGCGGGAACTTACAATGAGCAGTTCTTC.

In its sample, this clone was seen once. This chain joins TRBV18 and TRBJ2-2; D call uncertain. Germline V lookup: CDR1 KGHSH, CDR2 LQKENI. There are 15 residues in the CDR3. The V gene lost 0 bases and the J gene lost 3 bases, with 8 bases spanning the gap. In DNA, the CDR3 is TGTGCCAGCTCACCACCAAACTACTACACCGGGGAGCTGTTTTTT. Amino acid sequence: CASSPPNYYTGELFF.

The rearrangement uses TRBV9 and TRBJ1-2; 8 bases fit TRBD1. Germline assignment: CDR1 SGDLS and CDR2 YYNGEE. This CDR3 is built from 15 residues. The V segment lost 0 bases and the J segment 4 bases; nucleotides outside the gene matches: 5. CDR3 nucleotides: TGTGCCAGCAGCGTAGGGACAGGGAGTTTCTATGGCTACACCTTC. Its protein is CASSVGTGSFYGYTF.

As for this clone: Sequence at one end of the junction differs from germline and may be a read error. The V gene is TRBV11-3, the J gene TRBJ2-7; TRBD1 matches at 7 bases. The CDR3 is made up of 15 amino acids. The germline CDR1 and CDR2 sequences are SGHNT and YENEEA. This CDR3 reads CASSLAGQVTYEQCF. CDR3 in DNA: TGTGCCAGCAGCTTAGCCGGACAGGTAACCTACGAGCAGTGCTTC.

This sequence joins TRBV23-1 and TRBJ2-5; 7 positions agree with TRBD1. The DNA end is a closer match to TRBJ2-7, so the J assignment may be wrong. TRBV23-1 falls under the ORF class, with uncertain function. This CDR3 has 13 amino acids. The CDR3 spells CAGEQGFSYEQYF. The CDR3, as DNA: TGCGCCGGGGAACAGGGGTTTTCCTACGAGCAGTACTTC.

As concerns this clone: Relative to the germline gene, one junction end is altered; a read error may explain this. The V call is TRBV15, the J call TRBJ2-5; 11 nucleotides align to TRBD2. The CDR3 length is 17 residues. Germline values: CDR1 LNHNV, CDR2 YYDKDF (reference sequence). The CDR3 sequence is CATTPMTSGEYQETQYF. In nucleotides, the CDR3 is TGTGCCACCACCCCCATGACTAGCGGGGAGTACCAGGAGACCCAGTACTTC. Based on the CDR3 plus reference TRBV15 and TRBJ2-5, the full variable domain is DAMVIQNPRYQVTQFGKPVTLSCSQTLNHNVMYWYQQKSSQAPKLLFHYYDKDFNNEADTPDNFQSRRPNTSFCFLDIRSPGLGDTAMYLCATTPMTSGEYQETQYFGPGTRLLVL.

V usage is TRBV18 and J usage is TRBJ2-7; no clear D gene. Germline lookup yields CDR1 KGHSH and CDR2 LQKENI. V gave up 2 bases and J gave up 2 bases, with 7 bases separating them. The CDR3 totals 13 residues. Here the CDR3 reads CASSPNSAYEQYF. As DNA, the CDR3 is TGTGCCAGCTCACCAAACTCCGCCTACGAGCAGTACTTC.

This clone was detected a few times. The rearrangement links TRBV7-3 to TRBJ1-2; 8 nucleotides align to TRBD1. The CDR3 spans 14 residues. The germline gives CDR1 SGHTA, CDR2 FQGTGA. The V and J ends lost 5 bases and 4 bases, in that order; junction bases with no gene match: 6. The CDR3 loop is CASSPGQGGYGYTF. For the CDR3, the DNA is TGTGCCAGCAGCCCCGGACAGGGAGGCTATGGCTACACCTTC.

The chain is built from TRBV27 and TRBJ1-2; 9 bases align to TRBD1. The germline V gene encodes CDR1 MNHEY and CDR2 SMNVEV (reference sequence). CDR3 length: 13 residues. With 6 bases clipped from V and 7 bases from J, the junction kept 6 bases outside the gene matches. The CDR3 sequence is CASRPGQGFGYTF. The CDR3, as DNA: TGTGCCAGCAGACCGGGACAGGGATTTGGCTACACCTTC.

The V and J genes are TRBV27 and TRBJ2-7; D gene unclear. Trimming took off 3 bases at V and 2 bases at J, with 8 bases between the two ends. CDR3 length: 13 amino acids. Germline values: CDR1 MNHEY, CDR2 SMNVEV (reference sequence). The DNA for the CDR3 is TGTGCCAGCAGTTTTTCGATAGCCTACGAGCAGTACTTC. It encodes CASSFSIAYEQYF.

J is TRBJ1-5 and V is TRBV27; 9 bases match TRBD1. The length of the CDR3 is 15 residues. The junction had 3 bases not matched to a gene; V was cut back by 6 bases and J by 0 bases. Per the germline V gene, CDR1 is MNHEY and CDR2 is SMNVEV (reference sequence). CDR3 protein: CASRQTGGSNQPQHF. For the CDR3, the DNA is TGTGCCAGCAGGCAGACAGGGGGTAGCAATCAGCCCCAGCATTTT.

The CDR3 sequence is CASSPRTGSGNTIYF. The CDR3 DNA reads TGTGCCAGCAGCCCTCGGACAGGGTCTGGAAACACCATATATTTT. The chain recombines TRBV7-6 with TRBJ1-3, with 8 bases that match TRBD1. CDR1 and CDR2 (germline): SGHVS, FNYEAQ. CDR3 size: 15 residues. Losses at the gene ends were 5 bases for V and 1 base for J; bases not matched to a gene: 4.

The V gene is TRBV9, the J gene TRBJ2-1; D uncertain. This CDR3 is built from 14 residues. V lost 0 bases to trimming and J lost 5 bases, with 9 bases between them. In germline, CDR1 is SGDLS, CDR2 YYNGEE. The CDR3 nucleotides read TGTGCCAGCAGCGTAGGGCCCCAGGACAATGAGCAGTTCTTC. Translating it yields CASSVGPQDNEQFF.

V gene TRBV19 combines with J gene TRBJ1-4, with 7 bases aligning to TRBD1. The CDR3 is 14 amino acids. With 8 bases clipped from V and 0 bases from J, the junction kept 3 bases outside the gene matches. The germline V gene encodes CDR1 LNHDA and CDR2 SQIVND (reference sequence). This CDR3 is CASRGTATNEKLFF. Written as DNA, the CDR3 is TGTGCCAGTCGGGGGACAGCAACTAATGAAAAACTGTTTTTT.

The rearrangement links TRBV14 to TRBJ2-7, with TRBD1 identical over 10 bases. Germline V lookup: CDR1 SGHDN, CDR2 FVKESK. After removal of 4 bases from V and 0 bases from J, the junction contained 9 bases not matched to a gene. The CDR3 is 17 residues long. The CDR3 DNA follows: TGTGCCAGCAGCCGTTTGACAGGGGGCCTTCTCTCCTACGAGCAGTACTTC. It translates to CASSRLTGGLLSYEQYF.

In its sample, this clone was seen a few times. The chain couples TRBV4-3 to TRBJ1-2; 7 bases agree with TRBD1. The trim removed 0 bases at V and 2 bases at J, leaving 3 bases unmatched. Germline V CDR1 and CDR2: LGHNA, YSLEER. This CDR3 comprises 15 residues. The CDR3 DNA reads TGCGCCAGCAGCCAAGATCCGACAGGGAACTATGGCTACACCTTC. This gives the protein CASSQDPTGNYGYTF.

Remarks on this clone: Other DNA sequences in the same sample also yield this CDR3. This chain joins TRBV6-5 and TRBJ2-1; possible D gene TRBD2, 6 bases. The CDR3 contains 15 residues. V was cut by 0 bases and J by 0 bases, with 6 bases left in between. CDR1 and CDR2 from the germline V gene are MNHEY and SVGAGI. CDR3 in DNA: TGTGCCAGCAGTTACTCAGCGGGCTCCTACAATGAGCAGTTCTTC. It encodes CASSYSAGSYNEQFF.